The 5 T cell receptor beta chains reported below all come from one sample, sequenced in a study of regulatory T cells in long-lasting Graves disease. Time point reported: persistent/refractory GD, antithyroid drugs over 5 years with positive TRAb. Making the TCR library involved RNA that had been extracted from PBMCs. Sequencing libraries for TCR beta were prepared with iRepertoire HTBI primers and Arm-PCR of CDR3 regions. In TCRdb, the multiplex PCR reads were re-called with MiXCR into one record per CDR3 protein. Among hundreds of thousands of distinct CDR3 sequences listed, around a fifth were seen once. Sequencing was performed on peripheral blood mononuclear cells (PBMCs), taken when the disease was refractory, from a patient treated with antithyroid drugs. Every receptor here comes from a female donor with Graves disease.

The chain joins TRBV10-3 to TRBJ2-7; D gene uncertain. With 5 bases removed from V and 0 bases from J, the gap between germline ends came to 11 bases. The germline V gene has CDR1 ENHRY and CDR2 SYGVKD. The CDR3 is 14 residues long. The chain's CDR3 is CAISRPDPSYEQYF. CDR3 sequence (DNA): TGTGCCATCAGTCGCCCGGACCCCTCCTACGAGCAGTACTTC.

This clonotype has a count of ten or more. V gene TRBV19 combines with J gene TRBJ1-1, with 7 bases lining up with TRBD1. The CDR3 contains 15 residues. Germline values: CDR1 LNHDA, CDR2 SQIVND (reference sequence). V dropped 4 bases and J dropped 4; count of bases not matched to a gene: 9. The CDR3 reads CASSRRTGNTTEAFF. In DNA form, the CDR3 reads TGTGCCAGTAGTAGAAGGACAGGAAATACCACTGAAGCTTTCTTT.

This clonotype was counted many times. The chain links TRBV28 to TRBJ1-5; a possible D gene is TRBD1 (6 bases). The CDR3 runs 14 residues. Trimming removed 4 bases at V and 4 bases at J, with 11 bases between. Germline V CDR1 and CDR2: MDHEN, SYDVKM. CDR3 in amino acids: CASSYGTPNQPQHF. The CDR3 bases are TGTGCCAGCAGTTACGGGACACCTAATCAGCCCCAGCATTTT. Complete variable domain (other parts from reference TRBV28 and TRBJ1-5): DVKVTQSSRYLVKRTGEKVFLECVQDMDHENMFWYRQDPGLGLRLIYFSYDVKMKEKGDIPEGYSVSREKKERFSLILESASTNQTSMYLCASSYGTPNQPQHFGDGTRLSIL.

V and J are TRBV18 and TRBJ1-1, with TRBD1 matching over 7 bases. The CDR3 consists of 14 residues. J gave up 3 bases and V 3 bases, and 4 bases lay outside the gene matches. Germline CDR1 and CDR2: KGHSH and LQKENI. This CDR3 is CASSPLQGHTEAFF. The CDR3 nucleotides are TGTGCCAGCTCACCTCTACAGGGGCACACTGAAGCTTTCTTT.

The sample holds a few counts of this clonotype. The chain joins TRBV5-8 to TRBJ2-3; 9 bases line up with TRBD2. V gave up 6 bases and J gave up 1 base; unmatched junction bases: 0. The germline gives CDR1 SGHTS, CDR2 YDEGEE. The CDR3 spans 13 residues. CDR3 protein: CASIAGGTDTQYF. The CDR3 DNA is TGTGCCAGCATAGCGGGAGGCACAGATACGCAGTATTTT.